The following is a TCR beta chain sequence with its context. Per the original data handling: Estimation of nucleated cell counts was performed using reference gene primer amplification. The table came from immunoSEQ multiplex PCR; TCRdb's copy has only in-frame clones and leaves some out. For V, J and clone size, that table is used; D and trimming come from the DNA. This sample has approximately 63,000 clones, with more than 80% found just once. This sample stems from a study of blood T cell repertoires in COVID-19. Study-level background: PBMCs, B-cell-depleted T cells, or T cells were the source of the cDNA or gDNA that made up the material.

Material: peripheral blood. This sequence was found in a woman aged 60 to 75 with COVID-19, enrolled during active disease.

CDR3 DNA sequence: TGTGCCAGCAGTCAGGACAGGGGGGACGAGCAGTACTTC. It is translated as CASSQDRGDEQYF. The chain is built from TRBV9 and TRBJ2-7; 10 nucleotides agree with TRBD1. Per the germline V gene, CDR1 is SGDLS and CDR2 is YYNGEE. Trimming cost V 5 bases and J 5 bases; bases outside gene matches: 4. The CDR3 length is 13 residues.